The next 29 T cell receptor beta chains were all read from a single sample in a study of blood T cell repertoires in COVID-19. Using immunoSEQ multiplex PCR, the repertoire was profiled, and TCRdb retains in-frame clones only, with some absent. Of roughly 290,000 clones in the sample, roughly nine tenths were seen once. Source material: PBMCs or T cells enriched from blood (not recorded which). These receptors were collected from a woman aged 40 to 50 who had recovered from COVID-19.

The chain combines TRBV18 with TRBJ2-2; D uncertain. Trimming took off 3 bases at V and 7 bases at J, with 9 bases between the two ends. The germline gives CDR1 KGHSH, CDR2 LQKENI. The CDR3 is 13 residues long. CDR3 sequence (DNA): TGTGCCAGCTCACCCCGAGGCGACGGGGAGCTGTTTTTT. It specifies CASSPRGDGELFF.

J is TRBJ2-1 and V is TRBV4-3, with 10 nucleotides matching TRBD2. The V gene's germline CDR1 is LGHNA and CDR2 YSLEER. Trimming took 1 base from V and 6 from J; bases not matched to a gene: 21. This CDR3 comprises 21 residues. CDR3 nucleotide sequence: TGCGCCAGCAGCCAAGGTTGGTGGGCGGTGGCTAGCGGGAGTAAAGGCAATGAGCAGTTCTTC. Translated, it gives CASSQGWWAVASGSKGNEQFF.

Written as DNA, the CDR3 is TGTGCCAGCAGTTCCGGAGTTAACTATGGCTACACCTTC. It encodes CASSSGVNYGYTF. The J gene is TRBJ1-2, the V gene TRBV6-5; D remains ambiguous. The CDR3 length is 13 residues. V was trimmed by 4 bases and J by 1 base, leaving 7 bases between them. CDR1 is MNHEY and CDR2 is SVGAGI in the germline V gene.

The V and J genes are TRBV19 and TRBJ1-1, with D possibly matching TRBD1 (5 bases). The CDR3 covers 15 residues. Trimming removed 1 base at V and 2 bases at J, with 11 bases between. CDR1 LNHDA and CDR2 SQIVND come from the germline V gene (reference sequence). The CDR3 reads CASSIVPGGNTEAFF. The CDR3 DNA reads TGTGCCAGTAGTATAGTGCCCGGGGGAAACACTGAAGCTTTCTTT.

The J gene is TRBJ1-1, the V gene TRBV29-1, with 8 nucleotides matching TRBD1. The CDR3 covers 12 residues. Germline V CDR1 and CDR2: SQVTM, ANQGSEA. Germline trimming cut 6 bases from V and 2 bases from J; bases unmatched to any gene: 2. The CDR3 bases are TGCAGCGTCCAGGGGGCTAACACTGAAGCTTTCTTT. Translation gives CSVQGANTEAFF.

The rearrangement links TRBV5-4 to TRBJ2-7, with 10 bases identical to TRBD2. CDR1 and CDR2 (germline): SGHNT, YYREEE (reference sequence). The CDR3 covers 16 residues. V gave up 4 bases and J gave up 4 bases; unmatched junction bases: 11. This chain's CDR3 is CASSAPGLAGAYEQYF. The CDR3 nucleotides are TGTGCCAGCAGCGCCCCCGGGCTAGCGGGAGCGTACGAGCAGTACTTC.

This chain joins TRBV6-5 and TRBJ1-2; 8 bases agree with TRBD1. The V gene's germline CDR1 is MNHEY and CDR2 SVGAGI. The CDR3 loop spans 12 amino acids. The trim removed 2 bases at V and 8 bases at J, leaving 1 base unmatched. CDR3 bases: TGTGCCAGCAGTTACGGACAGGGAGGCTACACCTTC. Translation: CASSYGQGGYTF.

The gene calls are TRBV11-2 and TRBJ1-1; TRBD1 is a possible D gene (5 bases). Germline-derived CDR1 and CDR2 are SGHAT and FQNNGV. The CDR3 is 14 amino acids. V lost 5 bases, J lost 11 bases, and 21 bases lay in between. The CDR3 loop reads CASSPGRQPVGAFF. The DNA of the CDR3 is TGTGCCAGCAGCCCCGGACGACAGCCTGTCGGGGCTTTCTTT.

CDR3 amino acids: CSVGDRRQTQYF. DNA of the CDR3: TGCAGCGTTGGAGACAGGAGGCAGACCCAGTACTTC. This chain uses TRBV29-1 with TRBJ2-5, with a tentative D call TRBD1 (6 bases). Trimming removed 4 bases from V and 6 bases from J, with 12 bases in between. The germline V gene encodes CDR1 SQVTM and CDR2 ANQGSEA. The CDR3 sequence is 12 residues long.

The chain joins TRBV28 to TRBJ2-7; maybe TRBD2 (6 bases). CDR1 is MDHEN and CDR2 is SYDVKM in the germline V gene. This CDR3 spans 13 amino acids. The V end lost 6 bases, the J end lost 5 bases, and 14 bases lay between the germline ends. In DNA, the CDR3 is TGTGCCAGCAGCCCAGGAAGGAGGGACGAGCAGTACTTC. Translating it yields CASSPGRRDEQYF.

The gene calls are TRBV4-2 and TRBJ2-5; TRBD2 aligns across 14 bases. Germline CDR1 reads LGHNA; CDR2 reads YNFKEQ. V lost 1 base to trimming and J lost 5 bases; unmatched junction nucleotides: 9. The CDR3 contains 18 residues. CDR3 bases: TGTGCCAGCAGCCAAGTAATGACTAGCGGGAGGGCCGTGGAGACCCAGTACTTC. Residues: CASSQVMTSGRAVETQYF.

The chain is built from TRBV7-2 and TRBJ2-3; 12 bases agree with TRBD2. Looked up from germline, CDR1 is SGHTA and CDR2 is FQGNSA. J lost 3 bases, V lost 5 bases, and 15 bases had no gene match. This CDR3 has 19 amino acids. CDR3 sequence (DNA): TGTGCCAGCAGCCCCGAAGGGGAAACTAGCGGGAGGACGACAGATACGCAGTATTTT. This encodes CASSPEGETSGRTTDTQYF.

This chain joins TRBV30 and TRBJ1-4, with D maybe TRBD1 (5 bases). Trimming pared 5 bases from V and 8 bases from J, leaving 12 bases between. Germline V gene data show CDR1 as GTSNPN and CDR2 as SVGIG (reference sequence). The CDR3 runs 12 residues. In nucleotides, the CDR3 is TGTGCCTGGGGGGGTCTAGGAGAAAAACTGTTTTTT. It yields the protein CAWGGLGEKLFF.

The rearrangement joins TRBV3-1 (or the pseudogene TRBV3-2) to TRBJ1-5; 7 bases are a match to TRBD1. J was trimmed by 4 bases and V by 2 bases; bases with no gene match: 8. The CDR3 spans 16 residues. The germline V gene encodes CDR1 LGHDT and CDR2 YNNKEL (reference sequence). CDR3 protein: CASSQYGQGVNQPQHF. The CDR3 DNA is TGTGCCAGCAGCCAATATGGGCAGGGGGTGAATCAGCCCCAGCATTTT.

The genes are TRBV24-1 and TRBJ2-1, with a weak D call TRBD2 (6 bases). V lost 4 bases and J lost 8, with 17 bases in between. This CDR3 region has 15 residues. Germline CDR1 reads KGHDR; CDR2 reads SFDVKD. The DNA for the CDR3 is TGTGCCACCAGTGAATCGACGGGAGCGGGCTATGAGCAGTTCTTC. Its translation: CATSESTGAGYEQFF.

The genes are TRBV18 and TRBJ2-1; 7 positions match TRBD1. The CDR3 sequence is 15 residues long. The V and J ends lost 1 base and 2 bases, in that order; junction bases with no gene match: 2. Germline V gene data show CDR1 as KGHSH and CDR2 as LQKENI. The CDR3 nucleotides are TGTGCCAGCTCACCACGGACAGGTACCTACAATGAGCAGTTCTTC. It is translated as CASSPRTGTYNEQFF.

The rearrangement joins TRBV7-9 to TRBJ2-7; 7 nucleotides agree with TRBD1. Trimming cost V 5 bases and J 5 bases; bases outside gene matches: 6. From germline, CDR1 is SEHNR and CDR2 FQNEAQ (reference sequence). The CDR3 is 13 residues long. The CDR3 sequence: CASSRTGGHEQYF. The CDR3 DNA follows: TGTGCCAGCAGCCGGACAGGAGGACACGAGCAGTACTTC.

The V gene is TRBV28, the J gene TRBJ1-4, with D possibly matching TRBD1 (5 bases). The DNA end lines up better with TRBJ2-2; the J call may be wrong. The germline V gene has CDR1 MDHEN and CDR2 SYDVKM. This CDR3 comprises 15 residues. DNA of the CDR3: TGTGCCAGCAGTTTCTGGCAGGGTTCAACGGGGGAGCTGTTTTTT. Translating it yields CASSFWQGSTGELFF.

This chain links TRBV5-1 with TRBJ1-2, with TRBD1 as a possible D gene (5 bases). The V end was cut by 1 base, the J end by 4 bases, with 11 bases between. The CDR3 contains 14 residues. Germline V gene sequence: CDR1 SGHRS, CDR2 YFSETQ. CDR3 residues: CASSLNGAGYGYTF. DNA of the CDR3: TGCGCCAGCAGCTTGAATGGGGCAGGCTATGGCTACACCTTC.

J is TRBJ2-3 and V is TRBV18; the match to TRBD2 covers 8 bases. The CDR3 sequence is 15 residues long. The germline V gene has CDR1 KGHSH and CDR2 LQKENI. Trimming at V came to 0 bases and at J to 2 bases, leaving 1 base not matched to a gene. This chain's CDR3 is CASSPPSGNTDTQYF. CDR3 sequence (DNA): TGTGCCAGCTCACCACCTAGCGGGAACACAGATACGCAGTATTTT.

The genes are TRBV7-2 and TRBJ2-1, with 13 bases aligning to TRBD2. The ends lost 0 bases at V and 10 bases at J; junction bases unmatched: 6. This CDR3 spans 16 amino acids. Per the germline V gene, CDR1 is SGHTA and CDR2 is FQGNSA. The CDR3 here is CASSLAPGLAGAEQFF. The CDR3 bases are TGTGCCAGCAGCTTAGCGCCCGGACTAGCGGGAGCCGAGCAGTTCTTC.

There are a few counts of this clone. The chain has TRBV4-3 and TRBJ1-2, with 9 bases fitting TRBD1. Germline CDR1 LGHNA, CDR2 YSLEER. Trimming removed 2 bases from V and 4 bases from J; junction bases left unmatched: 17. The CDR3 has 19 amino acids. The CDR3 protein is CASSQYSQSGRTGVYGYTF. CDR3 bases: TGCGCCAGCAGCCAATATAGTCAATCGGGTCGGACAGGGGTCTATGGCTACACCTTC.

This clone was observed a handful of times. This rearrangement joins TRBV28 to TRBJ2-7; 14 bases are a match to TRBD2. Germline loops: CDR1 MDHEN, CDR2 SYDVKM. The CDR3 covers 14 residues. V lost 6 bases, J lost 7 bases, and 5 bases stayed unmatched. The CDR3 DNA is TGTGCCAGCAGCCTAGGACTAGCGGGAGGAGAGCAGTACTTC. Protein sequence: CASSLGLAGGEQYF.

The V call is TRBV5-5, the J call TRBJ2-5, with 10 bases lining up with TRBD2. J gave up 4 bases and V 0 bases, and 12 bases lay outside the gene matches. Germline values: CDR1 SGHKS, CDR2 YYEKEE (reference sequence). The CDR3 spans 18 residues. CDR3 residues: CASSLAPSGSMVRETQYF. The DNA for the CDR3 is TGTGCCAGCAGCTTGGCCCCTAGCGGGAGTATGGTGAGAGAGACCCAGTACTTC.

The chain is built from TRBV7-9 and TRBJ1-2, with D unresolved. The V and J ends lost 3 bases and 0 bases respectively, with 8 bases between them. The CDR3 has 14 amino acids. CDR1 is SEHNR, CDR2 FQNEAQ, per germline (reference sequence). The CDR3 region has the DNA TGTGCCAGCAGCTTGACACCATCTAACTATGGCTACACCTTC. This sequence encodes CASSLTPSNYGYTF.

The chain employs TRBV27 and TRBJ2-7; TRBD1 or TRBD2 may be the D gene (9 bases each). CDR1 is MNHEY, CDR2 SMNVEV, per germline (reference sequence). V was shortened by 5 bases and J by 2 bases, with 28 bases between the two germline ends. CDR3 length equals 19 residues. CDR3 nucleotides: TGTGCCAGCAGTCCACATACAGGGGGCAATAGCGGGAGACCCTACGAGCAGTACTTC. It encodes CASSPHTGGNSGRPYEQYF.

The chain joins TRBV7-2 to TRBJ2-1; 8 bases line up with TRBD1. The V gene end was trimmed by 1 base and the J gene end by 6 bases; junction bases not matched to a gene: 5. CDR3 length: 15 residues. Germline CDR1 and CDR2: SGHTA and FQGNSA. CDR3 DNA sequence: TGTGCCAGCAGCTTAGTGACAGGGGTGGGCAATGAGCAGTTCTTC. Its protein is CASSLVTGVGNEQFF.

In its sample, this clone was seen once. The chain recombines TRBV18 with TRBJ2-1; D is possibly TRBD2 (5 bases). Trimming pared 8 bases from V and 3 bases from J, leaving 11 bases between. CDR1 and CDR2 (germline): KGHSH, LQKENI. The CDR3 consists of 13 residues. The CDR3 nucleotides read TGTGCCAGCCAGGACTCCTACTACAATGAGCAGTTCTTC. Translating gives CASQDSYYNEQFF.

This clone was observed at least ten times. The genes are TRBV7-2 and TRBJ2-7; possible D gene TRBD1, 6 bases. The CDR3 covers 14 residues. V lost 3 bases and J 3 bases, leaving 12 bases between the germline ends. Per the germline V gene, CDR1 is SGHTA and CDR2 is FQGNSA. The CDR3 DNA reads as TGTGCCAGCAGCTTGTCACAGGGCGGCTACGAGCAGTACTTC. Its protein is CASSLSQGGYEQYF.